This record concerns one TCR beta chain sequence. The target of this receptor is not known. No base quality values were provided; no much bigger clone lies one nucleotide off. This entry comes from a study of cytomegalovirus exposure and HLA in healthy donors (dated by TCRdb to 2015 to 2018). About the investigation overall: The 666 repertoires of the first cohort and the approximately 110 validation repertoires were produced on the same platform, according to a later analysis. The study aimed to test whether signatures of past pathogen exposure could be identified by cataloging public T cell receptors. High-throughput TCR immunosequencing, statistical association of individual TCRs with disease status, and machine learning were combined to predict cytomegalovirus infection status. In addition to the first cohort of 666 subjects, a separate validation cohort of 120 different subjects was used. Overall study outcomes, separate from this receptor: All 120 or so repertoires were used to score co-occurrence in the validation cohort in a later analysis, because that analysis had no HLA typing for the cohort. Cytomegalovirus status was reported to be diagnosed by the classifier with high specificity and sensitivity in both the original and validation cohorts. A later analysis found that TCRs clustered in the first cohort also tended to co-occur in the roughly 120 validation repertoires, with 90% to 95% of cluster scores above 0. A few of the identified cytomegalovirus-associated TCR beta chains were confirmed in vitro to be specific for cytomegalovirus antigens. In the study, about 150 TCR beta chains were listed as associated with cytomegalovirus. Across donors, most TCR sequences were observed very rarely, whereas some public TCRs were present in many individuals. The authors suggested that the approach could potentially be extended to other disease states and immunological phenotypes.

The germline V gene sets CDR1 to SNHLY and CDR2 to FYNNEI. Clipping removes 6 bases from V and 4 bases from J, with 12 as the unmatched junction base count. The CDR3 measures 18 amino acids from cysteine to phenylalanine. The entry retains the CDR3 DNA only, 54 bases that are in frame from base 1. The donors were included in the validation cohort of some 110 subjects, a group kept apart from the roughly 610-subject first cohort. Library preparation used the immunoSEQ multiplex PCR assay. The original methods were these. A statistical classification framework was developed to diagnose cytomegalovirus status using the catalog of TCR beta chain sequences. TCRdb re-hosts the immuneACCESS table, in-frame sequences only. Its copies lack some clones; in the studies checked, an unresolved V gene accounts for under half of them, and the cause for the rest is not known. V and J calls and clone size are those listed in that table; D and trimming were worked out from the DNA. The sample has some 350,000 clones on record, roughly 87% of them singletons. 1.2% of the sample comes from the top ten.

Here the chain combines TRBV2 and TRBJ1-4; TRBD1 agrees with 12 junctional bases. Sequenced material: PBMCs. The source of this sequence is a young woman in good health and CMV-seropositive. The CDR3 in this case is CASRPRDRGRVGNEKLFF. The nucleotides read TGTGCCAGCAGACCCCGGGACAGGGGGCGCGTAGGTAATGAAAAACTGTTTTTT.